This T cell receptor beta chain stems from a study of blood T cells in healthy people across ages. Primers used in a second PCR of about 6 to 11 cycles were a sample-barcoded 5' primer and a J-beta primer mix. TCRdb fed the 5' RACE reads into MiXCR, producing one record per CDR3 protein. The data show hundreds of thousands of distinct CDR3 sequences, approximately 59% seen once. Only one count was recorded for this clonotype. Sequencing was done on a sample of blood. The receptor comes from a man aged 30 to 39 in good health.

The CDR3 DNA follows: TGTGCCAGCACTGAAGGGCCCCAAGAGACCCAGTACTTC. Protein product: CASTEGPQETQYF. The V and J genes are TRBV28 and TRBJ2-5; D remains unclear. The V gene's germline CDR1 is MDHEN and CDR2 SYDVKM. The CDR3 has 13 residues. Deletions cut 7 bases from V and 1 base from J, with 10 bases between.